The sequence of this T cell receptor (beta chain) was determined in a study of T cells after somatic rescue of genetic block (dated by TCRdb to the early 2020s). Background on the whole study: The study assessed how robust, over the long term, a T-cell system was when the system had developed through somatic rescue of a genetic block in T-cell development.

To note about this clone: Its antigen remains unidentified. Within one base of it there is no much larger clone, and no base qualities were kept.

The V and J ends are trimmed by 5 bases and 6 bases, leaving 11 bases between them. From cysteine to phenylalanine, the CDR3 is 14 amino acids long. Only the CDR3 part of the read is kept: 42 bases, read in frame from the first base. CDR1 is given as SGHTA and CDR2 as FQGNSA, both from the germline V gene. To prepare the library, the immunoSEQ multiplex PCR assay was applied. Entries here come from immuneACCESS through TCRdb and include only in-frame sequences with V and J called. Some clones fail to appear in such tables; in the studies checked, an unresolved V gene covers under half of the shortfall, and the cause of the remainder is unknown. The sample yields 110,000 or so clones; just over 90% were counted once. 1.4% of the sample rests with the top ten.

Sequencing was carried out using peripheral blood mononuclear cells (PBMCs). The rearranged segments are TRBV7-2 and TRBJ1-6; TRBD1 is a weak D gene call, 5 bases matching. The TCR comes from a woman in her late teens or twenties. The CDR3 has the sequence CASSPGRFNSPLHF. The DNA is TGTGCCAGCAGCCCGGGACGTTTTAATTCACCCCTCCACTTT.